This T cell receptor (beta chain) was profiled in a study of breast tumors, draining lymph nodes, adjacent tissues. Overall study findings and caveats: Most tumor T cells seemingly derive from lymph node, then expand in tumor. Luminal-like breast cancer showed significantly higher tumor–nontumor repertoire similarity than basal-like. Tumors had less TCR diversity than lymph nodes, more than nontumor tissue.

Breast cancer patients provided tissue from their axillary draining lymph nodes. Many counts were recorded for this clonotype. Its target is not known. TCRdb processed the multiplex PCR reads anew with MiXCR; each CDR3 protein has one entry. The sample gives about 180,000 distinct CDR3 sequences, approximately 33% of which show up once; 3.5% to 4.5% is in the top ten. V was clipped by 1 base and J by 0 bases, with 13 bases between them. Per germline, CDR1 DFQATT and CDR2 SNEGSKA (reference sequence). This CDR3 is 15 amino acids long. Sequenced: axillary lymph node tissue. The rearrangement links TRBV20-1 to TRBJ2-7; no definite D call. The TCR comes from a female donor with breast cancer. Some clones in this sample may be carry-over from other donors' samples. The chain's CDR3 is CSARVPPTYSYEQYF. CDR3 DNA sequence: TGCAGTGCTAGAGTGCCGCCTACGTACTCCTACGAGCAGTACTTC.